The clone carrying this T cell receptor beta chain was observed a single time. The target antigen is unknown. With 60 Vbeta and 13 Jbeta primers, the PCR was carried out. Libraries were prepared by immunoSEQ multiplex PCR; TCRdb keeps only in-frame clonotypes and omits some of them. Of about 91,000 clones in the sample, under 75% are singletons; the top ten hold 2% to 2.5%. The data are from a study of cytomegalovirus exposure and HLA in healthy donors. V shed 5 bases, J shed 5 bases, and the junction held 4 bases outside the gene matches. Germline CDR1 and CDR2: SGHNT and YENEEA. The CDR3 length is 14 residues. General study results and limits: A previous analysis found most TCR beta V segments productive roughly 87% or roughly 30% of the time. Analyses of presence and absence presupposed an approximately uniform sequencing depth across donors. In vitro checks showed that a few CMV-associated chains really do target CMV antigens.

The source of this sequence is a human donor in good health. Sample: PBMCs. V is TRBV11-3 and J is TRBJ1-4, with 8 bases identical to TRBD1. CDR3 protein: CASSTRTGNEKLFF. The DNA of the CDR3 is TGTGCCAGCAGCACCAGGACAGGGAATGAAAAACTGTTTTTT.